The subject of this entry is one T cell receptor beta chain. CDR1 is SGDLS and CDR2 is YYNGEE in the germline V gene. The CDR3 extends over 17 amino acids. After removal of 3 bases from V and 0 bases from J, the junction contained 5 bases not matched to a gene. The data stem from a study of shared clonotypes between healthy human individuals. The method was immunoSEQ multiplex PCR; TCRdb's version includes in-frame clones alone and lacks a portion of them. The table has under 700,000 clones, roughly 96% seen once. Naive CD8 cells, CD45RO-negative and positively selected for CCR7, excluded terminally differentiated effector memory CD45RA+ cells.

This clonotype originated in a woman younger than 45 in good health. V and J are TRBV9 and TRBJ2-1, with TRBD1 matching over 11 bases. The sequenced material came from naive CD8+ T cells sorted from blood. Here the CDR3 DNA reads TGTGCCAGCAGCGCCCCGGGACAGGGGGGCTCCTACAATGAGCAGTTCTTC. Protein sequence: CASSAPGQGGSYNEQFF.